Here is one T cell receptor (beta chain) with its context. What it binds is unknown. V was pared by 3 bases and J by 3 bases, with 10 bases between. The CDR3 spans 14 residues. Germline CDR1 is SGHNT and CDR2 is YYREEE (reference sequence). This sample is drawn from a study of cytomegalovirus exposure and HLA in healthy donors. Primers included in the PCR were 60 Vbeta and 13 Jbeta primers. Method: immunoSEQ multiplex PCR; TCRdb's copy keeps in-frame clones and lacks some. The table lists 150,000 or so clones, around 76% of them singletons. Points from the study as a whole: TCR association rates varied by HLA locus in a later analysis, with DRB1 highest and HLA-C lowest.

This sequence joins TRBV5-4 and TRBJ1-5, with D perhaps matching TRBD1 (6 bases). The TCR comes from a female donor in good health and CMV-seronegative. The specimen was PBMCs. This CDR3 reads CASSSQGINQPQHF. The CDR3 nucleotides read TGTGCCAGCAGCTCACAGGGAATCAATCAGCCCCAGCATTTT.